The rows below give T cell receptor beta chains drawn from one sample of a study of shared clonotypes between healthy human individuals. Assay: immunoSEQ multiplex PCR; the TCRdb copy retains only in-frame clones and omits some. The sample carries about 2.2 million clones, 85% to 95% recorded once. The source material was naive CD8+ T cells from PBMCs. All receptors derive from a man between 18 and 35 years old in good health. Some clones in this sample may be carry-over from other donors' samples. CDR3s include the opening cysteine and the closing phenylalanine or tryptophan. D genes are given only for firm matches. A row's size may be missing; if present it is once, few, many or a size class.

>TRBV10-1|.|TRBJ1-1|.
CASSDRMGTEAFF
TGCGCCAGCAGTGACAGGATGGGAACTGAAGCTTTCTTT
>TRBV27|.|TRBJ1-5|.
CASSPAGAQPQHF
TGTGCCAGCAGCCCCGCCGGGGCTCAGCCCCAGCATTTT
>TRBV28|.|TRBJ2-5|TRBD2
CASSLGLGRVMYQETQYF
TGTGCCAGCAGTTTAGGGCTCGGGAGGGTAATGTACCAAGAGACCCAGTACTTC
>TRBV5-4|.|TRBJ2-7|.
CASSARDNSYEQYF
TGTGCCAGCAGCGCCCGGGACAACTCCTACGAGCAGTACTTC
>TRBV28|.|TRBJ2-5|.
CASSLLGDQETQYF
TGTGCCAGCAGTTTATTGGGTGACCAAGAGACCCAGTACTTC
>TRBV9|.|TRBJ1-2|.
CASSVGDPDYGYTF
TGTGCCAGCAGCGTAGGGGACCCTGACTATGGCTACACCTTC
>TRBV9|.|TRBJ2-1|TRBD2
CASSPPGGSSYNEQFF
TGTGCCAGCAGCCCCCCCGGGGGGAGCTCCTACAATGAGCAGTTCTTC
>TRBV5-1|.|TRBJ2-7|.
CASSLGQGAYEQYF
TGCGCCAGCAGCTTGGGGCAGGGAGCCTACGAGCAGTACTTC
>TRBV28|.|TRBJ1-5|.
CATRVGGSNQPQHF
TGTGCTACACGAGTGGGGGGAAGCAATCAGCCCCAGCATTTT
>TRBV14|.|TRBJ2-7|.
CASSHRGRAYEQYF
TGTGCCAGCAGCCACCGCGGCAGGGCTTACGAGCAGTACTTC
>TRBV5-4|.|TRBJ2-1|TRBD1
CASSLVDRGNEQFF
TGTGCCAGCAGCTTGGTAGACAGGGGCAATGAGCAGTTCTTC
>TRBV19|.|TRBJ2-7|.
CASSTQGNEQYF
TGTGCCAGTAGTACCCAGGGGAACGAGCAGTACTTC
>TRBV19|.|TRBJ1-4|TRBD1
CASTTLPTGETNEKLFF
TGTGCCAGCACCACCCTCCCCACAGGGGAAACTAATGAAAAACTGTTTTTT
>TRBV30|.|TRBJ2-1|TRBD1
CACTGEFGNEQFF
TGTGCCTGTACAGGGGAATTCGGCAATGAGCAGTTCTTC
>TRBV28|.|TRBJ2-5|.
CASSPTAGETQYF
TGTGCCAGCAGTCCCACGGCGGGAGAGACCCAGTACTTC
>TRBV5-1|.|TRBJ2-1|TRBD2
CASSTGLAGPTHEQFF
TGCGCCAGCAGCACTGGACTAGCGGGACCTACGCATGAGCAGTTCTTC
>TRBV7-8|.|TRBJ2-7|.
CASSPGGQTTYEQYF
TGTGCCAGCAGCCCTGGCGGACAGACGACCTACGAGCAGTACTTC
>TRBV4-1|.|TRBJ2-1|TRBD2
CASSQVGGRTYNEQFF
TGCGCCAGCAGCCAAGTCGGCGGGAGGACCTACAATGAGCAGTTCTTC
>TRBV28|.|TRBJ2-1|.
CASSPIRVSYNEQFF
TGTGCCAGCAGCCCAATCAGGGTTTCCTACAATGAGCAGTTCTTC
>TRBV10-3|.|TRBJ2-7|TRBD1
CAISSGTGSYEQYF
TGTGCCATCAGTTCCGGGACAGGATCCTACGAGCAGTACTTC
>TRBV29-1|once|TRBJ2-2|TRBD2
CSVGGRAHGELFF
TGCAGCGTTGGGGGGAGGGCCCACGGGGAGCTGTTTTTT
>TRBV11-2|.|TRBJ1-3|.
CASSRYRDNIYF
TGTGCCAGCAGCCGATACAGGGATAACATATATTTT
>TRBV28|once|TRBJ1-1|.
CASRRPRGEIAEAFF
TGTGCCAGCAGACGGCCGCGGGGCGAGATTGCTGAAGCTTTCTTT
>TRBV27|.|TRBJ2-7|.
CASSSVPTYEQYF
TGTGCCAGCAGTAGTGTCCCCACCTACGAGCAGTACTTC
>TRBV11-2|.|TRBJ2-7|TRBD2
CASSFGPGLANYEQYF
TGTGCCAGCAGCTTTGGCCCCGGACTAGCTAACTACGAGCAGTACTTC
>TRBV2|.|TRBJ2-7|TRBD2
CASSELPGGPYEQYF
TGTGCCAGCAGTGAACTGCCGGGAGGGCCCTACGAGCAGTACTTC
>TRBV7-9|.|TRBJ2-1|.
CASSLVTLNEQFF
TGTGCCAGCAGCTTAGTTACTCTCAATGAGCAGTTCTTC
>TRBV29-1|.|TRBJ2-7|TRBD2
CSVDGGSSAYEQYF
TGCAGCGTTGACGGGGGGAGTAGCGCCTACGAGCAGTACTTC
>TRBV9|.|TRBJ2-5|.
CASRGGLSETQYF
TGTGCCAGCAGAGGGGGGCTGTCGGAGACCCAGTACTTC
>TRBV6-4|.|TRBJ1-1|TRBD1
CASRHSGTGNTEAFF
TGTGCCAGCAGACATTCGGGGACAGGAAACACTGAAGCTTTCTTT
>TRBV19|.|TRBJ1-5|TRBD1
CASSIVGTAPEEPQHF
TGTGCCAGTAGTATAGTCGGGACAGCTCCGGAAGAGCCCCAGCATTTT
>TRBV6-5|.|TRBJ1-5|.
CASSYDLSNQPQHF
TGTGCCAGCAGTTACGATCTGAGCAATCAGCCCCAGCATTTT
>TRBV28|.|TRBJ2-5|.
CASSPTVFETQYF
TGTGCCAGCAGTCCCACGGTATTTGAGACCCAGTACTTC
>TRBV4-1|.|TRBJ1-4|TRBD1
CASSGRQGNEKLFF
TGCGCCAGCAGCGGGCGACAGGGTAATGAAAAACTGTTTTTT
>TRBV9|.|TRBJ2-1|TRBD2
CASSRSGRPLYNEQFF
TGTGCCAGCAGCCGGAGCGGGAGACCTCTCTACAATGAGCAGTTCTTC
>TRBV11-2|.|TRBJ2-5|TRBD2
CASSQGLAGAETQYF
TGTGCCAGCAGCCAAGGACTAGCGGGAGCGGAGACCCAGTACTTC
>TRBV7-9|.|TRBJ2-2|TRBD1
CASSPGTGGRNTGELFF
TGTGCCAGCAGCCCCGGGACAGGGGGACGGAACACCGGGGAGCTGTTTTTT
>TRBV10-3|.|TRBJ2-3|.
CAISESPQLAPTLDTQYF
TGTGCCATCAGTGAGTCGCCTCAGTTAGCCCCCACGTTAGATACGCAGTATTTT
>TRBV27|once|TRBJ1-1|TRBD1
CASSPGTGTGHTEAFF
TGTGCCAGCAGCCCCGGGACAGGGACTGGGCACACTGAAGCTTTCTTT
>TRBV30|.|TRBJ2-7|TRBD2
CASSRGLAAYEQYF
TGTGCCAGCTCGAGGGGACTAGCGGCCTACGAGCAGTACTTC